The present entry profiles one T cell receptor beta chain with its context. What it binds is not known. These data belong to a study of T-cell memory formation after mild COVID-19. General study points: In second-wave clones peaking day 37, SARS-CoV-2 specificity remained unconfirmed.

TCRdb independently ran MiXCR on the 5' RACE reads; one entry per CDR3 protein. Here the sample spans roughly 560,000 distinct CDR3 sequences, 20% being singletons. This CDR3 has 15 residues. The V gene end was trimmed by 4 bases and the J gene end by 0 bases; junction bases not matched to a gene: 3. Per germline, CDR1 SGHRS and CDR2 YFSETQ. The TCR originated in an adult woman who had mild COVID-19 (a few samples of this study predate the infection). Cell type and time point are not known. The V gene is TRBV5-1, the J gene TRBJ2-7; 11 nucleotides match TRBD2. Material: PBMCs or a T cell subset sorted from them (not recorded which). CDR3 amino acids: CASSPGLAASYEQYF. CDR3 bases: TGCGCCAGCAGCCCGGGACTAGCGGCCTCCTACGAGCAGTACTTC.